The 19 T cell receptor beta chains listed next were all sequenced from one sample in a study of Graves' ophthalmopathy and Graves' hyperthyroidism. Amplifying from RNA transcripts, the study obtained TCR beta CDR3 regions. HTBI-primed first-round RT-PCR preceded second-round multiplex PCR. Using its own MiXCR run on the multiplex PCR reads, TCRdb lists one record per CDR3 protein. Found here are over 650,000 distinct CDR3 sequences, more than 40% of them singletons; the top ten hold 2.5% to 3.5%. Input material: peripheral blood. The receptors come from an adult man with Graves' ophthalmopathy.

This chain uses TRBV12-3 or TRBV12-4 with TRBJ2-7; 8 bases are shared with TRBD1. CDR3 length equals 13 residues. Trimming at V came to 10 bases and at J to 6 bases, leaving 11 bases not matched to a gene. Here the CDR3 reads CAISQETGVEQYF. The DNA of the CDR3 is TGTGCCATCAGCCAAGAGACAGGGGTCGAGCAGTACTTC.

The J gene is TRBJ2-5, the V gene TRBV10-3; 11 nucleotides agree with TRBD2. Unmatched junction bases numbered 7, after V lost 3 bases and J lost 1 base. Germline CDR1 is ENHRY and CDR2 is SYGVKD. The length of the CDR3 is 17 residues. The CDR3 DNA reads TGTGCCATCAGTGATCCAGGACTAGCGGGCAGCCAAGAGACCCAGTACTTC. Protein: CAISDPGLAGSQETQYF.

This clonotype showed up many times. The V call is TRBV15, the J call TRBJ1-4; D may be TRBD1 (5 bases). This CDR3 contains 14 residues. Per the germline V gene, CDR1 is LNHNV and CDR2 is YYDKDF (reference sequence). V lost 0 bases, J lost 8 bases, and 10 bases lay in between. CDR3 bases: TGTGCCACCAGCAGAGATAATGGGGGAGAAAAACTGTTTTTT. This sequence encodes CATSRDNGGEKLFF.

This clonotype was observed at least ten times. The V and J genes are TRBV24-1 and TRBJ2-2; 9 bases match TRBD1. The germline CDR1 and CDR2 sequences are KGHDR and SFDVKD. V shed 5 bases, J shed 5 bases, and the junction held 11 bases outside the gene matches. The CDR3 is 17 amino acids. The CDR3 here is CATSGSSGQGRTGELFF. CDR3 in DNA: TGTGCCACCAGTGGCTCTTCGGGACAGGGCCGAACCGGGGAGCTGTTTTTT.

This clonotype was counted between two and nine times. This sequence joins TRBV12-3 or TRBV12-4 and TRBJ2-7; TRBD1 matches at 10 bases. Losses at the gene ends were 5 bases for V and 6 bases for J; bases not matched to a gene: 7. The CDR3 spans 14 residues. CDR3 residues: CASSPRRTGGEQYF. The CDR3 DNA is TGTGCCAGCAGTCCGCGTCGGACAGGGGGCGAGCAGTACTTC.

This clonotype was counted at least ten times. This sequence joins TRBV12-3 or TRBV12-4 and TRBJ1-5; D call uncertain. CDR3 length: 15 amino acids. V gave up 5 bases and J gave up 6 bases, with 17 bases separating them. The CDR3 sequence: CASSGSYSGSQPQHF. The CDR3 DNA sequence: TGTGCCAGCAGTGGTAGCTACTCCGGATCTCAGCCCCAGCATTTT.

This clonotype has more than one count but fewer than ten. CDR3 DNA: TGTGCCAGCAGCTTAGGACATTTCACTGAAGCTTTCTTT. Its protein is CASSLGHFTEAFF. This chain joins TRBV7-2 and TRBJ1-1; no reliable D call. The CDR3 contains 13 residues. Germline V gene sequence: CDR1 SGHTA, CDR2 FQGNSA. V was cut by 1 base and J by 4 bases, with 7 bases left in between.

The CDR3 spells CASSQGTGYDGYTF. CDR3 DNA: TGCGCCAGCAGCCAAGGGACAGGGTATGATGGCTACACCTTC. The rearrangement links TRBV5-1 to TRBJ1-2, with 9 positions matching TRBD1. Germline CDR1 and CDR2: SGHRS and YFSETQ. V shed 4 bases and J 6 bases; nucleotides not matched to a gene: 7. This CDR3 is 14 amino acids long.

CDR3 sequence reads: CASPEGQETQYF. The CDR3 DNA is TGTGCCAGCCCCGAGGGGCAAGAGACCCAGTACTTC. This rearrangement joins TRBV2 to TRBJ2-5; D tentatively reads TRBD1 or TRBD2 (5 bases each). Deletions cut 8 bases from V and 2 bases from J, with 9 bases between. Germline V CDR1 and CDR2: SNHLY, FYNNEI. The CDR3 is 12 residues long.

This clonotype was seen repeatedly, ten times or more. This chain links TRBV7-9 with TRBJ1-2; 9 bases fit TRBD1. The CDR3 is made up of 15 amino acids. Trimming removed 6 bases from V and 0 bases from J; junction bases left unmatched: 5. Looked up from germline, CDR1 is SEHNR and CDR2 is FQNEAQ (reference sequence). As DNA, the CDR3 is TGTGCCAGCAGTTGGGACAGGGCAACTAACTATGGCTACACCTTC. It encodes CASSWDRATNYGYTF.

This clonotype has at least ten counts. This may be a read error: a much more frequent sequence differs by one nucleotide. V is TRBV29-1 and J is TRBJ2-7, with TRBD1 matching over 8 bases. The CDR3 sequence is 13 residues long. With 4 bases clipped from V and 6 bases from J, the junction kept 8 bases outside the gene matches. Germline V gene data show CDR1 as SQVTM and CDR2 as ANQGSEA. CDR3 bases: TGCAGCGTTGGGAACGGACAGGGAAGCGAGCAGTACTTC. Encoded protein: CSVGNGQGSEQYF.

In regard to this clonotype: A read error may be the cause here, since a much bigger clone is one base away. CDR3 in DNA: TGTGCCAGCAGTGGAGCAGGGGCCGCCTCGGAGACCCAGTACTTC. As protein: CASSGAGAASETQYF. The chain uses TRBV6-6 and TRBJ2-5, with D possibly being TRBD1 (6 bases). The CDR3 is made up of 15 amino acids. Germline V CDR1 and CDR2: MNHNY, SVGAGI (reference sequence). The V gene lost 5 bases and the J gene lost 5 bases, with 18 bases spanning the gap.

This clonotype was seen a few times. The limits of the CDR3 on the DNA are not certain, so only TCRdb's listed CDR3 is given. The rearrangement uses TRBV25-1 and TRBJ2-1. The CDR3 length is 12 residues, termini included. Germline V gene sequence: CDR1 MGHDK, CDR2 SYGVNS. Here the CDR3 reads CASSTSAAEQFF.

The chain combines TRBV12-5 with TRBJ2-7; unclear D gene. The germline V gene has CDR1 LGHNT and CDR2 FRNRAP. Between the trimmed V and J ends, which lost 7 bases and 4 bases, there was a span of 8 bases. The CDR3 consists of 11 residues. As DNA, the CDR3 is TGTGCTAGTGCCCTAGGGTACGAGCAGTACTTC. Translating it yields CASALGYEQYF.

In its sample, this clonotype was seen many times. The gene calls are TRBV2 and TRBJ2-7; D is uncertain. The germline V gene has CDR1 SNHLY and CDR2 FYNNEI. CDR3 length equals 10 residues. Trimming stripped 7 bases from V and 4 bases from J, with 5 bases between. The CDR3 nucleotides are TGTGCCAGCACCTCATACGAGCAGTACTTC. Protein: CASTSYEQYF. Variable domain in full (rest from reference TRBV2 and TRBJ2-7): EPEVTQTPSHQVTQMGQEVILRCVPISNHLYFYWYRQILGQKVEFLVSFYNNEISEKSEIFDDQFSVERPDGSNFTLKIRSTKLEDSAMYFCASTSYEQYFGPGTRLTVT.

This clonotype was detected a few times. CDR3 coding DNA: TGTGCCAGCAGCCCGGAAGTACCTAACTATGGCTACACCTTC. The encoded protein is CASSPEVPNYGYTF. The chain couples TRBV27 to TRBJ1-2; no clear D. Germline V gene data show CDR1 as MNHEY and CDR2 as SMNVEV (reference sequence). The CDR3 spans 14 residues. The germline V and J ends were trimmed by 6 bases and 0 bases, with 11 bases remaining between them.

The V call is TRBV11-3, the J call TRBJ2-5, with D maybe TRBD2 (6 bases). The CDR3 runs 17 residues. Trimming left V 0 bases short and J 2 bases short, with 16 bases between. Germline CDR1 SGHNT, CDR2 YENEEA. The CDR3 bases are TGTGCCAGCAGCTTAGATTCCGGGACTTCCCATCAAGAGACCCAGTACTTC. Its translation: CASSLDSGTSHQETQYF.

This CDR3 is CAWSRGSNQPQHF. DNA for the CDR3: TGTGCCTGGAGCCGGGGGAGCAATCAGCCCCAGCATTTT. The rearrangement links TRBV2 to TRBJ1-5; the D gene is possibly TRBD1 (5 bases). Trimming removed 11 bases from V and 1 base from J, with 12 bases in between. The CDR3 totals 13 residues. Germline-derived CDR1 and CDR2 are SNHLY and FYNNEI. Looking up the rest from reference TRBV2 and TRBJ1-5 gives the full variable domain: EPEVTQTPSHQVTQMGQEVILRCVPISNHLYFYWYRQILGQKVEFLVSFYNNEISEKSEIFDDQFSVERPDGSNFTLKIRSTKLEDSAMYFCAWSRGSNQPQHFGDGTRLSIL.

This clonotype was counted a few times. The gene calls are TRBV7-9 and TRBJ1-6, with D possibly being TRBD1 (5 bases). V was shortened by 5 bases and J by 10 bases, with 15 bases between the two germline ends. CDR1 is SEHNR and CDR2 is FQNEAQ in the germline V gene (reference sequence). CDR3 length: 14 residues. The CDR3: CASSTGQGRSPLHF. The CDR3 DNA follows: TGTGCCAGCAGCACCGGGCAGGGCCGGTCACCCCTCCACTTT.